This T cell receptor beta chain was obtained from a study of blood T cell repertoires in COVID-19. Looking at the study overall: Spain, Italy and the United States supplied samples that represented acute and convalescent COVID-19.

Clones were sequenced by immunoSEQ multiplex PCR, and TCRdb holds only the in-frame ones, with some missing. The table shows about 160,000 clones, with approximately 80% occurring only once. Sequencing input: peripheral blood. The receptor was isolated from a woman older than 75 with active or convalescent COVID-19.

The CDR3 sequence: CASSLDRVGETQYF. The CDR3 nucleotides are TGCGCCAGCAGCTTGGACAGGGTCGGAGAGACCCAGTACTTC. V usage is TRBV5-1 and J usage is TRBJ2-5, with a possible D match to TRBD1 (6 bases). Looked up from germline, CDR1 is SGHRS and CDR2 is YFSETQ. The CDR3 covers 14 residues. The germline V and J ends were trimmed by 0 bases and 4 bases, with 10 bases remaining between them. The whole variable domain, filled in from reference TRBV5-1 and TRBJ2-5, reads KAGVTQTPRYLIKTRGQQVTLSCSPISGHRSVSWYQQTPGQGLQFLFEYFSETQRNKGNFPGRFSGRQFSNSRSEMNVSTLELGDSALYLCASSLDRVGETQYFGPGTRLLVL.